This T cell receptor (beta chain) emerged from a study of blood T cell repertoires in COVID-19. This clone occurred many times. V was cut by 7 bases and J by 4 bases, with 19 bases left in between. The V gene's germline CDR1 is SNHLY and CDR2 FYNNEI. This CDR3 comprises 15 residues. Original handling: Amplifying reference gene primers gave estimates of nucleated cell counts. Here immunoSEQ multiplex PCR was the method, and the copy in TCRdb shows in-frame clones only, minus some. V and J calls plus clone size are reproduced from that table; the DNA served to infer D and trimming. Among about 110,000 clones, 71% were seen once, and the ten largest hold 0.75% to 1%.

Sequences were obtained from peripheral blood. The TCR was taken from a human donor with acute or convalescent COVID-19. The donor label of this sample is uncertain. The rearrangement uses TRBV2 and TRBJ1-2; D may be TRBD1 (6 bases). CDR3 protein: CASTRRGFNAYGYTF. The CDR3 coding sequence is TGTGCCAGCACCCGAAGGGGGTTTAACGCCTATGGCTACACCTTC.